This TCR beta chain emerged from a study of T cells in Graves' hyperthyroidism and ophthalmopathy (dated 2019 in TCRdb). Background for the entire study: Peripheral blood samples were taken at the time of initial diagnosis, prior to any treatment. A discovery cohort of about a hundred patients, 43 with Graves' ophthalmopathy and over 55 with stable Graves' hyperthyroidism, was used to find distinguishing TCR V-J signatures. Prospective prediction of ophthalmopathy was tested in an independent validation cohort of about 19 hyperthyroidism patients and 15 to 17 patients who later progressed to ophthalmopathy. The approximately 98 discovery patients were randomly divided into training and test sets at a 7:3 ratio. The study also compared thyroid tissue and blood T-cell repertoires from more than five Graves' hyperthyroidism patients. After sampling, hyperthyroidism patients received methimazole starting at 30 mg daily, and ophthalmopathy patients received high-dose intravenous methylprednisolone. TCR Vbeta CDR3 sequencing of 130 to 150 peripheral blood samples (fewer than 45 ophthalmopathy, approximately 80 hyperthyroidism and approximately 17 progressor patients) is reported in the paper.

Graves' hyperthyroidism was defined as stable when no progression to ophthalmopathy occurred over 18 months of follow-up. Hyperthyroidism patients were aged 18 to 65 years and newly diagnosed, with disease duration of less than 2 months. Any patient with an uncontrolled infection, another autoimmune disease, pregnancy or lactation was excluded. Diagnoses relied on clinical symptoms, serum thyroxine and TRAb, thyroid ultrasound and orbital computed tomography. PBMCs were isolated from 10 ml of fresh peripheral blood by Ficoll-Paque density gradient centrifugation. Trizol reagent was used to extract total RNA, and RNA quality was then checked on an Agilent 2100 Bioanalyzer. This clonotype was seen only a few times. Its antigen target is currently unknown. Base quality data are lacking; no much larger clone is found one base away. The research as a whole found: Most expanded thyroid clonotypes (frequency above 0.001) were also detected in blood, suggesting blood repertoires may reflect thyroid immune responses. No statistical method was used to set the sample size in advance, and investigators knew the group allocation. During validation, the model predicted progression to ophthalmopathy a median of approximately 6.5 months ahead of onset, with more than 55% sensitivity and about 72% specificity. In cross-validation, a model built on a 13 V-J signature told ophthalmopathy apart from stable hyperthyroidism with 85% to 90% sensitivity and approximately 81% specificity, and in testing the same model reached 80%/75%.

TCR beta CDR3 regions were amplified from RNA transcripts. The first round of RT-PCR for the TCR CDR3 was performed with the HTBI primer set and the Qiagen OneStep RT-PCR kit. A second multiplex PCR round built the libraries, followed by size selection and purification. Paired-end sequencing of the libraries was performed with 100 bp reads on an Illumina HiSeq2000. The paper's data handling went like this. SOAPnuke was used to process the raw data, removing reads that contained adapters or uncalled bases, had a mean Phred below 15, or lacked an exact match to the constant primer or identifier. High-quality paired reads were merged with COPE v1.2.5, and unique nucleotide sequences were defined as clonotypes. MiTCR v1.1 was used to align clonotypes to the IMGT TRBV, TRBD and TRBJ reference segments. Only V-J combinations with frequency above 0.0001, covering 99% to 99.2% of repertoires, were analysed. The TCS score was defined as F50 (clonal expansion) divided by E x V (chaos), with BLOSUM62-based TCRdist calculated between CDR3 peptides within each V-J. Welch's t-statistics and random forest reduced 500 to 550 V-J features to about 13, which were used in a naive Bayes classifier (R e1071). TCRdb cleaned the public reads at Q25 with fastp, built clones with MiXCR and kept in-frame beta chains. Rows with one shared CDR3 protein collapse into an entry with the most common genes and DNA. V and J calls and clone size were set by TCRdb, not the authors. Recorded for this sample are some 620,000 distinct CDR3 sequences; 16% of them occurred a single time. In total, the top ten clones hold approximately 3.9% of the sample.

This receptor was identified in a woman between 25 and 40 years old with Graves' hyperthyroidism. Sequencing used blood.

DNA sequence: TGTGCCAGCAACCCAGCCGAAGAGACCCAGTACTTC. Translated, this is CASNPAEETQYF. Here the chain combines TRBV6-2 or TRBV6-3 and TRBJ2-5, with the identity of the D gene unclear. The CDR3 runs 12 amino acids, cysteine and phenylalanine included. Only CDR3 DNA remains: 36 bases, in frame from the first base. Trimming at the junction amounts to 7 bases on V and 3 bases on J, and the germline ends lie 9 bases apart. The germline V gene provides CDR1 MNHEY and CDR2 SVGEGT.